Listed below are T cell receptor beta chains from one sample, sequenced in a study of blood T cell repertoires in COVID-19. Repertoires were generated with immunoSEQ multiplex PCR, while TCRdb's copy carries only in-frame clones and drops some. The sample holds 150,000 to 200,000 clones, around 90% seen once. Sequencing input: peripheral blood. The receptors were sampled from a woman aged 45-65 years with acute or convalescent COVID-19. CDR3s include the opening cysteine and the closing phenylalanine or tryptophan. D genes are given only for firm matches. Clone size is shown for a subset of rows, as once, few, many or a class of expanded clone.

d_gene: .
j_gene: TRBJ1-5
abundance: .
v_gene: TRBV7-2
CDR3nt: TGTGCCAGCAGCCCAGTAGGGGATCAGCCCCAGCATTTT
CDR3aa: CASSPVGDQPQHF

d_gene: .
j_gene: TRBJ1-2
abundance: .
v_gene: TRBV7-2
CDR3nt: TGTGCCAGCAGCCTGAACTATGGCTACACCTTC
CDR3aa: CASSLNYGYTF

d_gene: .
j_gene: TRBJ1-4
abundance: .
v_gene: TRBV18
CDR3nt: TGTGCCAGCTCCAGAGTTCAGGGGAGCACTAATGAAAAACTGTTTTTT
CDR3aa: CASSRVQGSTNEKLFF

d_gene: .
j_gene: TRBJ1-3
abundance: .
v_gene: TRBV19
CDR3nt: TGTGCCAGTAGGAACAGGGACTCTGGAAACACCATATATTTT
CDR3aa: CASRNRDSGNTIYF

d_gene: TRBD2
j_gene: TRBJ2-1
abundance: .
v_gene: TRBV7-2
CDR3nt: TGTGCCAGCAGGGCGGGGGGCGGTGAGCAGTTCTTC
CDR3aa: CASRAGGGEQFF

d_gene: .
j_gene: TRBJ1-2
abundance: .
v_gene: TRBV27
CDR3nt: TGTGCCAGCAGCCCTACCTCAGGGGCTGGCTACACCTTC
CDR3aa: CASSPTSGAGYTF

d_gene: .
j_gene: TRBJ2-5
abundance: .
v_gene: TRBV21-1
CDR3nt: TGTGCCAGCAGCAAAGTGGGGAGAGTTCAAGAGACCCAGTACTTC
CDR3aa: CASSKVGRVQETQYF

d_gene: .
j_gene: TRBJ1-2
abundance: few
v_gene: TRBV27
CDR3nt: TGTGCCAGCAGTTTATTAGGGCAGGGGACTGGCTACACCTTC
CDR3aa: CASSLLGQGTGYTF

d_gene: .
j_gene: TRBJ2-1
abundance: .
v_gene: TRBV11-3
CDR3nt: TGTGCCAGCAGCCCCGGGGGGCCTTCGGTCTACAATGAGCAGTTCTTC
CDR3aa: CASSPGGPSVYNEQFF

d_gene: .
j_gene: TRBJ2-1
abundance: .
v_gene: TRBV12-3/TRBV12-4
CDR3nt: TGTGCCAGCAGTTTAGGTCGGTTTTTTAAGTTCTTC
CDR3aa: CASSLGRFFKFF

d_gene: TRBD2
j_gene: TRBJ2-1
abundance: .
v_gene: TRBV30
CDR3nt: TGTGCCTGGAGTGTACTGTCTCCCGGGAGGGCGGATGAGCAGTTCTTC
CDR3aa: CAWSVLSPGRADEQFF

d_gene: .
j_gene: TRBJ1-1
abundance: .
v_gene: TRBV3-1/TRBV3-2
CDR3nt: TGTGCCAGCAGCCAAATCGGGGGCACTGAAGCTTTCTTT
CDR3aa: CASSQIGGTEAFF

d_gene: .
j_gene: TRBJ2-2
abundance: .
v_gene: TRBV5-4
CDR3nt: TGTGCCAGCAGCTTGGGGCTAGGAGCCCCCGGGGAGCTGTTTTTT
CDR3aa: CASSLGLGAPGELFF

d_gene: .
j_gene: TRBJ1-3
abundance: many
v_gene: TRBV19
CDR3nt: TGTGCCAGTTCCCTGAGGGGGAGCTCTGGAAACACCATATATTTT
CDR3aa: CASSLRGSSGNTIYF

d_gene: .
j_gene: TRBJ1-1
abundance: .
v_gene: TRBV29-1
CDR3nt: TGCAGCGTGACACAGGAGCCTATGCACACTGAAGCTTTCTTT
CDR3aa: CSVTQEPMHTEAFF

d_gene: .
j_gene: TRBJ2-1
abundance: .
v_gene: TRBV2
CDR3nt: TGTGCCACCACGGGACATTTTGCCGACAATGAGCAGTTCTTC
CDR3aa: CATTGHFADNEQFF

d_gene: TRBD1
j_gene: TRBJ1-2
abundance: few
v_gene: TRBV27
CDR3nt: TGTGCCAGCAGTACTCTCTCCGGGACAGGGTTCGATGGCTACACCTTC
CDR3aa: CASSTLSGTGFDGYTF

d_gene: TRBD1
j_gene: TRBJ2-1
abundance: .
v_gene: TRBV18
CDR3nt: TGTGCCAGCTCACCGACAGGGGCCCGGAGCTACAATGAGCAGTTCTTC
CDR3aa: CASSPTGARSYNEQFF

d_gene: .
j_gene: TRBJ2-1
abundance: once
v_gene: TRBV29-1
CDR3nt: TGCAGCGTCCGTTGGACTATTGAGCAGTTCTTC
CDR3aa: CSVRWTIEQFF

d_gene: .
j_gene: TRBJ1-1
abundance: .
v_gene: TRBV15
CDR3nt: TGTGCCACCAGCAGTTCCCTGGGGGGTGCTGAAGCTTTCTTT
CDR3aa: CATSSSLGGAEAFF

d_gene: .
j_gene: TRBJ2-1
abundance: .
v_gene: TRBV2
CDR3nt: TGTGCCAGCAGAGCCGACAGTTACAATGAGCAGTTCTTC
CDR3aa: CASRADSYNEQFF

d_gene: .
j_gene: TRBJ1-3
abundance: .
v_gene: TRBV19
CDR3nt: TGTGCCAGTAGTATTTGGCAGGGTGACGGAAACACCATATATTTT
CDR3aa: CASSIWQGDGNTIYF

d_gene: .
j_gene: TRBJ1-5
abundance: .
v_gene: TRBV12-3/TRBV12-4
CDR3nt: TGTGCCAGCACCTCAGGAGGGCTGGAGCCCCAGCATTTT
CDR3aa: CASTSGGLEPQHF

d_gene: .
j_gene: TRBJ1-5
abundance: few
v_gene: TRBV13
CDR3nt: TGTGCCAGCAGCGTTAGGGGGGGGCCCCAGCATTTT
CDR3aa: CASSVRGGPQHF

d_gene: .
j_gene: TRBJ2-5
abundance: .
v_gene: TRBV11-2
CDR3nt: TGTGCCAGCAGCCTAACGTCCAGGGAGACCCAGTACTTC
CDR3aa: CASSLTSRETQYF

d_gene: .
j_gene: TRBJ2-5
abundance: .
v_gene: TRBV5-1
CDR3nt: TGCGCCAGCAGCTTGGTTTTGGAGGGTGGGACCCAGTACTTC
CDR3aa: CASSLVLEGGTQYF

d_gene: TRBD1
j_gene: TRBJ1-2
abundance: .
v_gene: TRBV6-5
CDR3nt: TGTGCCAGCAAGGGCCCCCGGACAGGGAAGTATGGCTACACCTTC
CDR3aa: CASKGPRTGKYGYTF

d_gene: .
j_gene: TRBJ1-4
abundance: .
v_gene: TRBV6-6
CDR3nt: TGTGCCAGCAGTTGGGGGGGGGCGACAACTAATGAAAAACTGTTTTTT
CDR3aa: CASSWGGATTNEKLFF

d_gene: .
j_gene: TRBJ2-7
abundance: .
v_gene: TRBV18
CDR3nt: TGTGCCAGCTCACTAGGGGTCTCCTACGAGCAGTACTTC
CDR3aa: CASSLGVSYEQYF

d_gene: TRBD1
j_gene: TRBJ2-7
abundance: .
v_gene: TRBV12-5
CDR3nt: TGTGCTAGTGGTCCCGGGACAGGGGCCCGCTACGAGCAGTACTTC
CDR3aa: CASGPGTGARYEQYF

d_gene: .
j_gene: TRBJ1-3
abundance: few
v_gene: TRBV7-2
CDR3nt: TGTGCCAGCAGCGCGGCAGGGTTCGACTCTGGAAACACCATATATTTT
CDR3aa: CASSAAGFDSGNTIYF

d_gene: TRBD2
j_gene: TRBJ2-3
abundance: .
v_gene: TRBV11-2
CDR3nt: TGTGCCAGCAGCTTAGGAACAGCGGGAGGGCGCGGAGATACGCAGTATTTT
CDR3aa: CASSLGTAGGRGDTQYF

d_gene: TRBD1
j_gene: TRBJ1-1
abundance: .
v_gene: TRBV12-3/TRBV12-4
CDR3nt: TGTGCCAGCAGTGTCCGGGACAGGGGATTCTTT
CDR3aa: CASSVRDRGFF

d_gene: .
j_gene: TRBJ1-6
abundance: .
v_gene: TRBV5-4
CDR3nt: TGTGCCAGCAGCTTGGAACAGTCTTTTAGTTCACCCCTCCACTTT
CDR3aa: CASSLEQSFSSPLHF

d_gene: TRBD1
j_gene: TRBJ2-5
abundance: .
v_gene: TRBV9
CDR3nt: TGTGCCAGCAGCGTAGCTACGGGACAGCAAGAGACCCAGTACTTC
CDR3aa: CASSVATGQQETQYF

d_gene: .
j_gene: TRBJ1-2
abundance: .
v_gene: TRBV10-3
CDR3nt: TGTGCCATCAGTGGGGTCCAGCGTCCCTATGGCTACACCTTC
CDR3aa: CAISGVQRPYGYTF

d_gene: TRBD2
j_gene: TRBJ2-3
abundance: once
v_gene: TRBV7-2
CDR3nt: TGTGCCAGCAGCCCAAGAACTAGCGGATCCACAGATACGCAGTATTTT
CDR3aa: CASSPRTSGSTDTQYF

d_gene: .
j_gene: TRBJ1-3
abundance: few
v_gene: TRBV9
CDR3nt: TGTGCCAGCAGCGTAGGGACAGATATTTCTGGAAACACCATATATTTT
CDR3aa: CASSVGTDISGNTIYF

d_gene: TRBD2
j_gene: TRBJ2-1
abundance: .
v_gene: TRBV7-8
CDR3nt: TGTGCCAGCAGCTCTACTAGCGTTGGGTCTAATAAGCAGTTCTTC
CDR3aa: CASSSTSVGSNKQFF

d_gene: TRBD1
j_gene: TRBJ1-4
abundance: .
v_gene: TRBV24-1
CDR3nt: TGTGCCACCAAGATTCACCGGGACAGGGGAAGTGAAAAACTGTTTTTT
CDR3aa: CATKIHRDRGSEKLFF

d_gene: TRBD2
j_gene: TRBJ2-3
abundance: .
v_gene: TRBV7-2
CDR3nt: TGTGCCAGCAGCTTAGTTTTTTCGCTGCTTAGCGGGAATACGCAGTATTTT
CDR3aa: CASSLVFSLLSGNTQYF

d_gene: TRBD1
j_gene: TRBJ1-6
abundance: .
v_gene: TRBV6-2/TRBV6-3
CDR3nt: TGTGCCAGCAGCCCGGACAGGGGTAATTCACCCCTCCACTTT
CDR3aa: CASSPDRGNSPLHF

d_gene: .
j_gene: TRBJ1-1
abundance: .
v_gene: TRBV7-2
CDR3nt: TGTGCCAGCAGCTTAGCAAGGACAGCGAACACTGAAGCTTTCTTT
CDR3aa: CASSLARTANTEAFF

d_gene: .
j_gene: TRBJ2-1
abundance: .
v_gene: TRBV2
CDR3nt: TGTGCCAGCAGATTCTCCGGGGTCCGGTACAATGAGCAGTTCTTC
CDR3aa: CASRFSGVRYNEQFF

d_gene: .
j_gene: TRBJ1-5
abundance: .
v_gene: TRBV5-1
CDR3nt: TGCGCCAGCAGCTTGGAGGCGGGAGGGGGCAATCAGCCCCAGCATTTT
CDR3aa: CASSLEAGGGNQPQHF

d_gene: .
j_gene: TRBJ2-2
abundance: .
v_gene: TRBV2
CDR3nt: TGTGCCAGCAGTGAAGCGGCTAGCGATCAAAACACCGGGGAGCTGTTTTTT
CDR3aa: CASSEAASDQNTGELFF

d_gene: TRBD2
j_gene: TRBJ2-3
abundance: .
v_gene: TRBV11-2
CDR3nt: TGTGCCAGCAGCTGGGGGGGTAGCGGGAGCCGCACAGATACGCAGTATTTT
CDR3aa: CASSWGGSGSRTDTQYF

d_gene: .
j_gene: TRBJ1-5
abundance: .
v_gene: TRBV27
CDR3nt: TGTGCCAGCAGTTTAGCAGGGTATAGCAATCAGCCCCAGCATTTT
CDR3aa: CASSLAGYSNQPQHF

d_gene: .
j_gene: TRBJ2-5
abundance: .
v_gene: TRBV5-3
CDR3nt: TGTGCCAGAAGCTTGGCTTGGCTGTTCCAAGAGACCCAGTACTTC
CDR3aa: CARSLAWLFQETQYF

d_gene: TRBD2
j_gene: TRBJ2-7
abundance: .
v_gene: TRBV10-3
CDR3nt: TGTGCCATCAGTGTGACTAGCGGGAGTGACGAGCAGTACTTC
CDR3aa: CAISVTSGSDEQYF

d_gene: .
j_gene: TRBJ2-7
abundance: once
v_gene: TRBV18
CDR3nt: TGTGCCAGCTCACCTGGACTAAGCTACGAGCAGTACTTC
CDR3aa: CASSPGLSYEQYF

d_gene: TRBD1
j_gene: TRBJ1-6
abundance: many
v_gene: TRBV27
CDR3nt: TGTGCCAGCTGGGGACAGGTCAATTCACCCCTCCACTTT
CDR3aa: CASWGQVNSPLHF

d_gene: .
j_gene: TRBJ1-5
abundance: .
v_gene: TRBV7-2
CDR3nt: TGTGCCAGCAGCCCGAGGGCTGGGGGCTTCAATCAGCCCCAGCATTTT
CDR3aa: CASSPRAGGFNQPQHF

d_gene: TRBD1
j_gene: TRBJ1-2
abundance: .
v_gene: TRBV5-4
CDR3nt: TGTGCCAGCAGACCGGGACAGGGTCCCTATGGCTACACCTTC
CDR3aa: CASRPGQGPYGYTF